This T cell receptor beta chain was sequenced during a study of tumor and adjacent non-tumor tissue in lung cancer. CDR1 is MDHEN, CDR2 SYDVKM, per germline. The CDR3 numbers 15 amino acids, ends counted. The library came from three nested PCR rounds adapted from ARM-PCR protocols. TCRdb re-called the multiplex PCR reads with MiXCR, one entry per CDR3 protein. The profile shows some 77,000 distinct CDR3 sequences, around 65% of them singletons. Points on this clonotype: This likely comes from a read error, as the CDR3 has no conserved phenylalanine or tryptophan at its end. The DNA is left out, because the CDR3 cannot be placed on it with certainty; the CDR3 is given as TCRdb lists it.

The template was RNA from unsorted bulk tissue. The sample was lung tumor tissue. The sequence came from a woman in her 70s with non-small cell lung cancer. V is TRBV28 and J is TRBJ2-1; the D call in the table, TRBD1, was not verified against the DNA. CDR3 amino acids: CASRGDGGSGNEQLL.